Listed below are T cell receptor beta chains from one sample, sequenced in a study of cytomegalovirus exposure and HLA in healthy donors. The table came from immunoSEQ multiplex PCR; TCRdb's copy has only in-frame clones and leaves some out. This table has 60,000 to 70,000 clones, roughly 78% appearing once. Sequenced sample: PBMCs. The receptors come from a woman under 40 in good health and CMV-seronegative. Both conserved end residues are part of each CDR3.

CDR3aa: CASSIETTTNYGYTF
v_gene: TRBV19
j_gene: TRBJ1-2

CDR3aa: CAWIKKTGGEQYF
v_gene: TRBV30
j_gene: TRBJ2-7

CDR3aa: CASSSRTSGSITGELFF
v_gene: TRBV7-6
j_gene: TRBJ2-2

CDR3aa: CASRERQGGGTEAFF
v_gene: TRBV5-1
j_gene: TRBJ1-1

CDR3aa: CASSPGTGANTEAFF
v_gene: TRBV6-1
j_gene: TRBJ1-1

CDR3aa: CASSRGSGNTIYF
v_gene: TRBV25-1
j_gene: TRBJ1-3

CDR3aa: CASSFGPGTVRNQPQHF
v_gene: TRBV7-6
j_gene: TRBJ1-5

CDR3aa: CASSSGTTQETQYF
v_gene: TRBV7-9
j_gene: TRBJ2-5

CDR3aa: CASRRENEYGELFF
v_gene: TRBV6-4
j_gene: TRBJ2-2

CDR3aa: CAITGTSGSSYNEQFF
v_gene: TRBV10-3
j_gene: TRBJ2-1

CDR3aa: CASTLGGRGEQYF
v_gene: TRBV28
j_gene: TRBJ2-7

CDR3aa: CASTQRGKDGYTF
v_gene: TRBV19
j_gene: TRBJ1-2

CDR3aa: CASSYSSGRGNEQFF
v_gene: TRBV6-5
j_gene: TRBJ2-1

CDR3aa: CASSYLGGAAAEAFF
v_gene: TRBV6-5
j_gene: TRBJ1-1

CDR3aa: CATSRDGGGAETQYF
v_gene: TRBV15
j_gene: TRBJ2-5

CDR3aa: CASSKGQASKEAFF
v_gene: TRBV6-5
j_gene: TRBJ1-1

CDR3aa: CASSFEGLAAEQYF
v_gene: TRBV7-9
j_gene: TRBJ2-7

CDR3aa: CAWSVVQGGTEAFF
v_gene: TRBV30
j_gene: TRBJ1-1

CDR3aa: CASSQDTSTGVPYEQYF
v_gene: TRBV4-1
j_gene: TRBJ2-7

CDR3aa: CSGATGTSGNEQFF
v_gene: TRBV29-1
j_gene: TRBJ2-1

CDR3aa: CASSVDAGSAGELFF
v_gene: TRBV9
j_gene: TRBJ2-2

CDR3aa: CASLSGYNEQFF
v_gene: TRBV12-5
j_gene: TRBJ2-1

CDR3aa: CASSGSTGEEKLFF
v_gene: TRBV9
j_gene: TRBJ1-4

CDR3aa: CASSVGDRQAEAFF
v_gene: TRBV9
j_gene: TRBJ1-1

CDR3aa: CASSTQGALGTEAFF
v_gene: TRBV14
j_gene: TRBJ1-1

CDR3aa: CASSEEDGSPYEQYF
v_gene: TRBV6-1
j_gene: TRBJ2-7

CDR3aa: CASSESPDTQYF
v_gene: TRBV10-2
j_gene: TRBJ2-3

CDR3aa: CASSLERNNEQFF
v_gene: TRBV5-1
j_gene: TRBJ2-1

CDR3aa: CASSYTSGAEAFF
v_gene: TRBV6-5
j_gene: TRBJ1-1

CDR3aa: CASSPTGVAQYF
v_gene: TRBV6-5
j_gene: TRBJ2-3

CDR3aa: CASSSGDRGPKFF
v_gene: TRBV11-2
j_gene: TRBJ2-1

CDR3aa: CASSSTGDLFF
v_gene: TRBV6-1
j_gene: TRBJ1-4

CDR3aa: CSVEDQRVAGGKNIQYF
v_gene: TRBV29-1
j_gene: TRBJ2-4

CDR3aa: CASSKQGSPNTGELFF
v_gene: TRBV11-2
j_gene: TRBJ2-2

CDR3aa: CASSQEWAGDTQYF
v_gene: TRBV14
j_gene: TRBJ2-3

CDR3aa: CASSLCIVLGQPYQETQYF
v_gene: TRBV27
j_gene: TRBJ2-5

CDR3aa: CASSGGGTGHEKLFF
v_gene: TRBV9
j_gene: TRBJ1-4

CDR3aa: CASGQGNEPQHF
v_gene: TRBV6-6
j_gene: TRBJ1-5

CDR3aa: CASNNRDPPTDTQYF
v_gene: TRBV13
j_gene: TRBJ2-3

CDR3aa: CASSGSSFDEQYF
v_gene: TRBV7-2
j_gene: TRBJ2-7

CDR3aa: CATSRVTFGSPVPQHF
v_gene: TRBV15
j_gene: TRBJ1-5

CDR3aa: CAISEAGSYGYAPNEKLFF
v_gene: TRBV10-3
j_gene: TRBJ1-4

CDR3aa: CASSEMPGGETQYF
v_gene: TRBV10-2
j_gene: TRBJ2-5

CDR3aa: CAISGGETDTQYF
v_gene: TRBV10-3
j_gene: TRBJ2-3

CDR3aa: CASGQRGEGNQPQHF
v_gene: TRBV6-5
j_gene: TRBJ1-5

CDR3aa: CASSVAGRGSGTQYF
v_gene: TRBV9
j_gene: TRBJ2-3